The 27 T cell receptor beta chains below come from one sample, sequenced in a study of T cells of healthy individuals. TCRdb reprocessed the 5' RACE reads with MiXCR, giving one entry per CDR3 protein. The table shows tens of thousands of distinct CDR3 sequences, with approximately 4.5% occurring only once. The receptors shown here come from a human donor in good health.

This clonotype was counted only a few times. The CDR3, as DNA: TGTGCCACCACCCCCCCGGGGGTGAGTGGCTACACCTTC. Residues: CATTPPGVSGYTF. The chain recombines TRBV19 with TRBJ1-2; TRBD1 is a possible D gene (5 bases). Germline V gene data show CDR1 as LNHDA and CDR2 as SQIVND (reference sequence). The length of the CDR3 is 13 residues. V was trimmed by 10 bases and J by 7 bases, leaving 19 bases between them.

J is TRBJ1-4 and V is TRBV18; 8 bases map to TRBD1. Germline assignment: CDR1 KGHSH and CDR2 LQKENI. This CDR3 is built from 14 residues. Trimming removed 6 bases from V and 4 bases from J; junction bases left unmatched: 4. The CDR3 loop is CASSGTGGNEKLFF. The CDR3 DNA sequence: TGTGCCAGCTCCGGGACAGGCGGTAATGAAAAACTGTTTTTT.

This clonotype was detected many times. The V and J genes are TRBV6-2 or TRBV6-3 and TRBJ2-1; possibly TRBD1 for D (5 bases). Germline assignment: CDR1 MNHEY and CDR2 SVGEGT. This CDR3 has 15 amino acids. Between the trimmed V and J ends, which lost 3 bases and 8 bases, there was a span of 17 bases. The CDR3 sequence is CASSYSTVLGDEQFF. CDR3 bases: TGTGCCAGCAGTTATTCGACAGTTTTAGGGGATGAGCAGTTCTTC.

This clonotype was found many times. The genes are TRBV12-3 or TRBV12-4 and TRBJ1-4; D unclear. CDR3 length equals 15 residues. The ends were cut back, 3 bases at V and 3 bases at J, with 11 bases in the middle. In DNA form, the CDR3 reads TGTGCCAGCAGTTTCTTGCCGCCAGCTAATGAAAAACTGTTTTTT. Translating gives CASSFLPPANEKLFF.

This chain joins TRBV12-3 or TRBV12-4 and TRBJ2-2, with D possibly matching TRBD1 (8 bases). V was clipped by 4 bases and J by 4 bases, with 13 bases between them. The CDR3 is made up of 15 amino acids. The CDR3 nucleotides are TGTGCCAGCAGTTCGGACAGGGAGGGCACCGGGGAGCTGTTTTTT. It specifies CASSSDREGTGELFF.

Points on this clonotype: One base away lies a much larger clone, so this may be a sequencing read error. The chain is built from TRBV29-1 and TRBJ2-1, with D possibly being TRBD2 (8 bases). The CDR3 loop spans 15 amino acids. The germline V gene has CDR1 SQVTM and CDR2 ANQGSEA. The CDR3 here is CSVEGQGTAKRERFF. CDR3 bases: TGCAGCGTTGAAGGACAGGGTACGGCGAAGCGGGAGCGGTTCTTC.

This clonotype occurred many times. V and J are TRBV12-3 or TRBV12-4 and TRBJ2-1, with a tentative D call TRBD2 (5 bases). V was cut by 5 bases and J by 10 bases, with 15 bases left in between. The CDR3 totals 13 residues. CDR3: CASSIRGSDEQFF. In DNA, the CDR3 is TGTGCCAGCAGTATTAGAGGTAGCGACGAGCAGTTCTTC.

This clonotype appeared a few times. The chain carries TRBV12-3 or TRBV12-4 and TRBJ2-3; maybe TRBD2 (5 bases). V gave up 2 bases and J gave up 4 bases, with 16 bases separating them. The CDR3 is made up of 16 amino acids. CDR3 loop: CASSLRIAWIADTQYF. As DNA, the CDR3 is TGTGCCAGCAGTTTACGGATAGCGTGGATCGCAGATACGCAGTATTTT.

CDR3 coding DNA: TGCGCCAGCAGCTTGGCCGCGGGTTCGTACGATGGCTACACCTTC. Protein sequence: CASSLAAGSYDGYTF. The chain couples TRBV5-1 to TRBJ1-2; D is undetermined. Trimming stripped 0 bases from V and 6 bases from J, with 15 bases between. CDR3 length: 15 amino acids. Germline-derived CDR1 and CDR2 are SGHRS and YFSETQ.

In its sample, this clonotype was seen many times. This rearrangement joins TRBV27 to TRBJ2-7; D not resolved. Germline V CDR1 and CDR2: MNHEY, SMNVEV (reference sequence). The CDR3 is 14 amino acids. V was cut by 6 bases and J by 4 bases, with 16 bases left in between. The CDR3 reads CASSLTFGHYEQYF. The CDR3 bases are TGTGCCAGCAGCTTAACTTTCGGGCATTACGAGCAGTACTTC.

This chain joins TRBV12-3 or TRBV12-4 and TRBJ1-6; D is uncertain. The CDR3 totals 12 residues. The V gene lost 2 bases and the J gene lost 14 bases, with 10 bases spanning the gap. In nucleotides, the CDR3 is TGTGCCAGCAGTTTAATATTGTCGACCCTCCACTTT. It specifies CASSLILSTLHF.

V usage is TRBV20-1 and J usage is TRBJ1-5; unclear D gene. The CDR3 extends over 13 amino acids. Germline CDR1 and CDR2: DFQATT and SNEGSKA (reference sequence). V lost 1 base and J 1 base, leaving 5 bases between the germline ends. This chain's CDR3 is CSARAGSNQPQHF. The CDR3 DNA reads TGCAGTGCTAGAGCTGGGAGCAATCAGCCCCAGCATTTT.

This clonotype was recorded many times. The chain has TRBV15 and TRBJ2-2; TRBD2 matches 10 bases. Trimming took 0 bases from V and 5 from J; bases not matched to a gene: 9. The CDR3 has 18 amino acids. CDR1 and CDR2 from the germline V gene are LNHNV and YYDKDF (reference sequence). CDR3 region: CATSRDGLAAIQTGELFF. For the CDR3, the DNA is TGTGCCACCAGCAGAGACGGACTAGCGGCCATTCAAACCGGGGAGCTGTTTTTT.

This clonotype showed up many times. The genes are TRBV30 and TRBJ1-5; no firm D call. The germline V and J ends were trimmed by 1 base and 2 bases, with 6 bases remaining between them. Germline V gene sequence: CDR1 GTSNPN, CDR2 SVGIG (reference sequence). There are 13 residues in the CDR3. DNA for the CDR3: TGTGCCTGGAGTGACACGCGCAATCAGCCCCAGCATTTT. Protein: CAWSDTRNQPQHF.

This clonotype was observed many times. The chain employs TRBV10-3 and TRBJ2-1; no clear D gene. V was clipped by 3 bases and J by 5 bases, with 2 bases between them. Germline-derived CDR1 and CDR2 are ENHRY and SYGVKD. This CDR3 has 11 residues. CDR3 in amino acids: CAISDNNEQFF. The CDR3 nucleotides are TGTGCCATCAGTGACAACAATGAGCAGTTCTTC.

The chain is built from TRBV2 and TRBJ2-7, with 7 bases lining up with TRBD2. CDR3 size: 14 residues. The germline CDR1 and CDR2 sequences are SNHLY and FYNNEI. Unmatched junction bases numbered 5, after V lost 6 bases and J lost 0 bases. For the CDR3, the DNA is TGTGCCAGCAGCCTCGGGACTATCTCCTACGAGCAGTACTTC. It yields the protein CASSLGTISYEQYF.

Remarks on this clonotype: The junction departs from germline at one end; a sequencing error may be responsible. The chain employs TRBV7-7 and TRBJ2-7; possibly TRBD1 or TRBD2 for D (5 bases each). This CDR3 comprises 14 residues. Germline V gene lookup returns CDR1 SSHAT and CDR2 FNYEAQ (reference sequence). The DNA of the CDR3 is TGTGCTAGCAGCATTATCTTCCCCGGGGACGAGCATTACTTC. It translates to CASSIIFPGDEHYF.

This clonotype came up many times. The chain links TRBV20-1 to TRBJ2-6; the match to TRBD2 covers 13 bases. CDR3 size: 19 residues. Unmatched junction bases numbered 9, after V lost 1 base and J lost 3 bases. The V gene's germline CDR1 is DFQATT and CDR2 SNEGSKA (reference sequence). CDR3 sequence (DNA): TGCAGTGCTAGAGTCCTAGGGACTAGCGGGATAGGTGGGGCCAACGTCCTGACTTTC. It specifies CSARVLGTSGIGGANVLTF.

This clonotype appeared many times. The chain links TRBV6-5 to TRBJ2-7; D is unresolved. V was clipped by 1 base and J by 5 bases, with 3 bases between them. The germline V gene has CDR1 MNHEY and CDR2 SVGAGI. CDR3 length: 11 amino acids. DNA for the CDR3: TGTGCCAGCAGTTACTTCCACGAGCAGTACTTC. Residues: CASSYFHEQYF.

This clonotype was counted ten times or more. The chain recombines TRBV11-2 with TRBJ2-7; D is uncertain. CDR3 length equals 14 residues. V was shortened by 8 bases and J by 3 bases, with 17 bases between the two germline ends. The V gene's germline CDR1 is SGHAT and CDR2 FQNNGV. The CDR3 nucleotides read TGTGCCAGCGCCATGATGTCGGCAATCTACGAGCAGTACTTC. This encodes CASAMMSAIYEQYF.

This clonotype came up many times. The rearrangement uses TRBV7-9 and TRBJ1-1; TRBD1 is a possible D gene (5 bases). Germline CDR1 is SEHNR and CDR2 is FQNEAQ (reference sequence). The length of the CDR3 is 14 residues. V was cut by 3 bases and J by 5 bases, with 13 bases left in between. CDR3 coding DNA: TGTGCCAGCAGCTTTTCGGGGGGTTGGACTGAAGCTTTCTTT. The encoded protein is CASSFSGGWTEAFF.

This clonotype has a count of ten or more. V and J are TRBV12-3 or TRBV12-4 and TRBJ2-5; weak D call: TRBD1 (6 bases). CDR3 length equals 13 residues. Trimming removed 5 bases from V and 5 bases from J, with 12 bases in between. This CDR3 reads CASSIRGGETQYF. CDR3 nucleotide sequence: TGTGCCAGCAGTATCAGGGGTGGGGAGACCCAGTACTTC.

This clonotype has ten or more counts. The chain combines TRBV4-2 with TRBJ1-2, with D possibly being TRBD1 (6 bases). The CDR3 covers 17 residues. V was cut by 1 base and J by 0 bases, with 15 bases left in between. Germline CDR1 reads LGHNA; CDR2 reads YNFKEQ. The CDR3 sequence: CASSQALDRPANYGYTF. In DNA form, the CDR3 reads TGTGCCAGCAGCCAAGCCCTCGACAGGCCAGCTAACTATGGCTACACCTTC.

The table lists this clonotype with many counts. The chain couples TRBV28 to TRBJ1-5; D remains ambiguous. This CDR3 has 13 residues. The germline V gene has CDR1 MDHEN and CDR2 SYDVKM. Trimming cost V 3 bases and J 6 bases, with 9 bases left between them. CDR3 bases: TGTGCCAGCAGTTTGAGTCAGAGTCAGCCCCAGCATTTT. Protein sequence: CASSLSQSQPQHF.

This clonotype was seen repeatedly, ten times or more. The rearrangement links TRBV4-3 to TRBJ1-3; D is unresolved. Per the germline V gene, CDR1 is LGHNA and CDR2 is YSLEER. The CDR3 length is 18 residues. The V end lost 2 bases, the J end lost 0 bases, and 17 bases lay between the germline ends. CDR3: CASSQRTPVELSGNTIYF. Written as DNA, the CDR3 is TGCGCCAGCAGCCAAAGGACTCCAGTCGAACTCTCTGGAAACACCATATATTTT.

CDR3 DNA sequence: TGCAGTGCTAGTCCCCGCCCGACAGGGTCTGGAGAAAAACTGTTTTTT. Residues: CSASPRPTGSGEKLFF. The chain couples TRBV20-1 to TRBJ1-4; 7 bases are shared with TRBD1. V lost 3 bases, J lost 8 bases, and 15 bases stayed unmatched. CDR3 length: 16 residues. From germline, CDR1 is DFQATT and CDR2 SNEGSKA (reference sequence).

This clonotype occurred many times. The V call is TRBV5-5, the J call TRBJ2-1; possibly TRBD2 for D (6 bases). V lost 4 bases and J lost 7, with 21 bases in between. Per germline, CDR1 SGHKS and CDR2 YYEKEE (reference sequence). The CDR3 is made up of 16 amino acids. The CDR3 region is CASSHPGLSLRNEQFF. In DNA form, the CDR3 reads TGTGCCAGCAGCCATCCGGGACTTAGCCTGAGAAATGAGCAGTTCTTC. The full variable domain, completed using reference TRBV5-5 and TRBJ2-1, is DAGVTQSPTHLIKTRGQQVTLRCSPISGHKSVSWYQQVLGQGPQFIFQYYEKEERGRGNFPDRFSARQFPNYSSELNVNALLLGDSALYLCASSHPGLSLRNEQFFGPGTRLTVL.